This TCR beta chain was found in a study of shared clonotypes between healthy human individuals. Study at large: With ages of 18 to 49, the donors were a couple of women and a few men.

Study results and limitations: The authors expected sequencing depth to affect clonotype sharing among donors.

As to this clone: The target antigen is unknown.

Generated by immunoSEQ multiplex PCR, the TCRdb table keeps only in-frame clones and is missing some. The data show under 1,100,000 clones, with around 82% seen just once and roughly 0.55% held by the top ten. The germline CDR1 and CDR2 sequences are SGHDT and YYEEEE. V was pared by 4 bases and J by 4 bases, with 17 bases between. This CDR3 is 15 amino acids long. This sequence was found in a man younger than 35 in good health. Some clones in this sample may be carry-over from other donors' samples. Sequenced input: memory CD4+ T cells from PBMCs. Subset noted: CD45RA-negative fraction. The rearrangement uses TRBV5-6 and TRBJ1-2; a weak D match, TRBD1 (5 bases). CDR3 sequence reads: CASSPRMGTGYGYTF. The CDR3 DNA reads as TGTGCCAGCAGCCCACGGATGGGGACCGGCTATGGCTACACCTTC.